This T cell receptor beta chain was obtained from a study of blood T cell repertoires in COVID-19. Across the study: The origin of the acute and convalescent COVID-19 samples was the United States, Italy and Spain. In each case, the material was cDNA or gDNA derived from T cells, B-cell-depleted T cells, or PBMCs.

This clone was found once. The sample carries other DNA sequences with the same CDR3. Source study methods: Reference gene primers were amplified, and this amplification served to estimate nucleated cell counts. Using immunoSEQ multiplex PCR, the repertoire was profiled, and TCRdb retains in-frame clones only, with some absent. Clone size and V and J calls were adopted from that table, with D and trimming inferred from the DNA. The sample consists of 100,000 to 150,000 clones, approximately 89% of them appearing once. The CDR3 totals 14 residues. Trimming removed 4 bases from V and 4 bases from J, with 12 bases in between. CDR1 KGHDR and CDR2 SFDVKD come from the germline V gene.

V usage is TRBV24-1 and J usage is TRBJ1-2, with a weak D call TRBD1 (6 bases). The TCR comes from a man in his forties or fifties with acute or convalescent COVID-19. The specimen sequenced was peripheral blood. The CDR3 nucleotides are TGTGCCACCAGTGAACCCGGACAGCTCTATGGCTACACCTTC. Translated, it gives CATSEPGQLYGYTF.